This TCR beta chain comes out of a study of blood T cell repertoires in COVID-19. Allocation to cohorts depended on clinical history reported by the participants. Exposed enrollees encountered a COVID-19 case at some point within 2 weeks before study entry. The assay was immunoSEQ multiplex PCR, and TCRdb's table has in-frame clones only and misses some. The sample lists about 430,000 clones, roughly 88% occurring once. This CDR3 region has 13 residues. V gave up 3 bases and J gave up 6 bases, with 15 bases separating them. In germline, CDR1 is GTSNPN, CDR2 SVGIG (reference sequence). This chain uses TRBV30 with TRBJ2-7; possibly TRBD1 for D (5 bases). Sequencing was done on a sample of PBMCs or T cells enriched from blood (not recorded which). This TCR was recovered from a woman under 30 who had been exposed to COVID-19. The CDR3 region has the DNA TGTGCCTGGAGCAGGGCTAGTTGGAGCGAGCAGTACTTC. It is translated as CAWSRASWSEQYF.